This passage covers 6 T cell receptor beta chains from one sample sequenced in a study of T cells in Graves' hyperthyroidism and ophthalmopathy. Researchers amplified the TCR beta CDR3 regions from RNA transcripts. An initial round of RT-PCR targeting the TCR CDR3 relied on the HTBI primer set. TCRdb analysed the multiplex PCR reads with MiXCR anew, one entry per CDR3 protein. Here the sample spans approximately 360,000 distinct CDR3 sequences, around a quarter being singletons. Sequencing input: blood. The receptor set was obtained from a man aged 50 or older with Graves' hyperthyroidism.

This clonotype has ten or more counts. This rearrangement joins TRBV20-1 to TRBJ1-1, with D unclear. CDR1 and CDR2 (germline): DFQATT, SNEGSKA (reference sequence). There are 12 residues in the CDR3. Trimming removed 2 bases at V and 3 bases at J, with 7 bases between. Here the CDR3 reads CSARPSHTEAFF. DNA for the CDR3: TGCAGTGCTAGACCTAGCCACACTGAAGCTTTCTTT.

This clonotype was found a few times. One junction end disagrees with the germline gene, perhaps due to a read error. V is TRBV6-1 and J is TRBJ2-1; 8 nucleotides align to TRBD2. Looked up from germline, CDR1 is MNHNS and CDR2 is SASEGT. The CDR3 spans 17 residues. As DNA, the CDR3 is TGTACCAGCAGTGAAAGGGCGGGAGGACCCTCCTACAATGAGCAGTTCTTC. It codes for CTSSERAGGPSYNEQFF.

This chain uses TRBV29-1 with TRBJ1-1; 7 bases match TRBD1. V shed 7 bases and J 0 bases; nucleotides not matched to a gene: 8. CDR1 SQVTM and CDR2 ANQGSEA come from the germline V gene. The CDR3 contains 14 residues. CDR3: CSALGQPMNTEAFF. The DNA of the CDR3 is TGCAGCGCCCTGGGACAGCCCATGAACACTGAAGCTTTCTTT.

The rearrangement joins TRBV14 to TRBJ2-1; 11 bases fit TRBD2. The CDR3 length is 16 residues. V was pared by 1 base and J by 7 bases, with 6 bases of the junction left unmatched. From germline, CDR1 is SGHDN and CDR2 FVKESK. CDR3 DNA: TGTGCCAGCAGCCAAGGGACTAGCGGGTTTCTTAATGAGCAGTTCTTC. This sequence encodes CASSQGTSGFLNEQFF.

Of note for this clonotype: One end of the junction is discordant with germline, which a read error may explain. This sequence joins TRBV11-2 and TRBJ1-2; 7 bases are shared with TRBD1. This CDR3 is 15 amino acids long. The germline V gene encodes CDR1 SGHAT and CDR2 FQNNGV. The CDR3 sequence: CAGSSHRGANYGYTF. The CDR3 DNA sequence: TGTGCCGGCAGCTCGCACAGGGGTGCGAACTATGGCTACACCTTC.

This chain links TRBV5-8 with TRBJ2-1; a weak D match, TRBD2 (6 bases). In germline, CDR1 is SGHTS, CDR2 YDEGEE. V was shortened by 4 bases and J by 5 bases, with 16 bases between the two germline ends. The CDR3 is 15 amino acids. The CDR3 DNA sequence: TGTGCCAGCAGCCGGGACGGGAGAGGCGACAATGAGCAGTTCTTC. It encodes CASSRDGRGDNEQFF. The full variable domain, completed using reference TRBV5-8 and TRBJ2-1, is EAGVTQSPTHLIKTRGQQATLRCSPISGHTSVYWYQQALGLGLQFLLWYDEGEERNRGNFPPRFSGRQFPNYSSELNVNALELEDSALYLCASSRDGRGDNEQFFGPGTRLTVL.